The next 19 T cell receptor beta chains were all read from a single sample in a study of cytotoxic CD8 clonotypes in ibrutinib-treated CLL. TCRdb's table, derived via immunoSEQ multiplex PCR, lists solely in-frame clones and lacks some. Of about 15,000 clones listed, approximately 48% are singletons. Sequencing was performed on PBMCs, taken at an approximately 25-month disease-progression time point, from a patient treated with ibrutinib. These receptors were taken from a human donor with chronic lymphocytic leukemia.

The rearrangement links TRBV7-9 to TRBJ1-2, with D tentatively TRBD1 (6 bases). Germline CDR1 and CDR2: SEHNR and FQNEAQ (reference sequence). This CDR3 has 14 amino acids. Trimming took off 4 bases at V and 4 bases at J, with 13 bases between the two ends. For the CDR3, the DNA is TGTGCCAGCAGCTGGGGGGCACGAGGCTATGGCTACACCTTC. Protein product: CASSWGARGYGYTF.

The CDR3 region has the DNA TGTGCCAGTAGACCGACAGGGTTGGTGGAGACCCAGTACTTC. It is translated as CASRPTGLVETQYF. The J gene is TRBJ2-5, the V gene TRBV19; 7 positions agree with TRBD1. V gave up 6 bases and J gave up 5 bases; unmatched junction bases: 9. In germline, CDR1 is LNHDA, CDR2 SQIVND (reference sequence). The CDR3 sequence is 14 residues long.

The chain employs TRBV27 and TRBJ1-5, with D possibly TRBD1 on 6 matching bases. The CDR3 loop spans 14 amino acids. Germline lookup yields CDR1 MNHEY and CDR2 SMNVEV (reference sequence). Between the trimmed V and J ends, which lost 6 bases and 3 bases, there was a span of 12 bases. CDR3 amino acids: CASSPQGPNQPQHF. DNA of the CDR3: TGTGCCAGCAGCCCCCAGGGGCCCAATCAGCCCCAGCATTTT.

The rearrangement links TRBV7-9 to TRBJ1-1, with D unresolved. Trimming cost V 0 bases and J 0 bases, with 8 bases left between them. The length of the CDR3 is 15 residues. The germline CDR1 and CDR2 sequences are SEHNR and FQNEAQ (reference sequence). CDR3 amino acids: CASSLAEGLNTEAFF. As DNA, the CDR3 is TGTGCCAGCAGCTTAGCGGAGGGCTTGAACACTGAAGCTTTCTTT.

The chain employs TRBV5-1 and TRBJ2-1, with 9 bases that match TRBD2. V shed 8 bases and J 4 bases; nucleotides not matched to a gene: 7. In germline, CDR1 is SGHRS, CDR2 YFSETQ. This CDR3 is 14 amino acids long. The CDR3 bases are TGCGCCAGTGTGGCGGGGGGGCGATACAATGAGCAGTTCTTC. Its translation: CASVAGGRYNEQFF.

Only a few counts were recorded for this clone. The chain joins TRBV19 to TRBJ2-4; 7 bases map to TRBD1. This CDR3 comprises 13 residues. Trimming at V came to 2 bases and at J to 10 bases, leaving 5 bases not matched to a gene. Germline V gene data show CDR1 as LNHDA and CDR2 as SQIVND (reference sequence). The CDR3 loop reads CASSISTGLIQYF. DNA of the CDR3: TGTGCCAGTAGTATATCGACAGGGCTTATTCAGTACTTC.

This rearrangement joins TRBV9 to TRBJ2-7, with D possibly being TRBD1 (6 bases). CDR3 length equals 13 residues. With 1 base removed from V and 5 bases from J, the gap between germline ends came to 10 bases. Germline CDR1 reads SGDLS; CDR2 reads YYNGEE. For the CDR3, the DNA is TGTGCCAGCAGCGTACAGGGGCTCGACGAGCAGTACTTC. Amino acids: CASSVQGLDEQYF.

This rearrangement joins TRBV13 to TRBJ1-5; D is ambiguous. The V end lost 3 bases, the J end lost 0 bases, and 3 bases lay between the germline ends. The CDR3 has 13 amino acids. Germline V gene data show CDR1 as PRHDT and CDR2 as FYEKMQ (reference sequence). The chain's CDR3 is CASSFNSNQPQHF. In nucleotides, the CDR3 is TGTGCCAGCAGCTTTAATAGCAATCAGCCCCAGCATTTT.

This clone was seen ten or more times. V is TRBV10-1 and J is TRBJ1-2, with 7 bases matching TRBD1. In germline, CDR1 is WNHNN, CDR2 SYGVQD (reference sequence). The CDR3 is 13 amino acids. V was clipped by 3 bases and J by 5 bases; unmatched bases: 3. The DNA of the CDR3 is TGCGCCAGCAGTGACTTGACAGGGTATGGCTACACCTTC. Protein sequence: CASSDLTGYGYTF.

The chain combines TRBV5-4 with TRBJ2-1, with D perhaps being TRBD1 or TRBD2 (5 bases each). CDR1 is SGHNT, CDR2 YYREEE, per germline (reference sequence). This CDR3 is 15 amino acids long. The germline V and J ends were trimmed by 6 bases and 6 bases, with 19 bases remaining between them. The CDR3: CASTIPGTGGNEQFF. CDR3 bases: TGTGCCAGCACGATTCCCGGGACCGGAGGCAATGAGCAGTTCTTC.

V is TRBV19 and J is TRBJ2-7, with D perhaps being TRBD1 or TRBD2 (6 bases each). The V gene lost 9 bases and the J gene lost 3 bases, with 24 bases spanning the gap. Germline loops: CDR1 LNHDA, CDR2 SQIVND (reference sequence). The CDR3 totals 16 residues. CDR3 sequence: CASGVDFEGGNYEQYF. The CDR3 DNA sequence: TGTGCCAGCGGTGTTGATTTTGAGGGGGGAAACTACGAGCAGTACTTC.

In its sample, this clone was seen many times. The CDR3: CASSFERGYYEQYF. CDR3 DNA: TGTGCCAGCAGCTTCGAGCGGGGCTACTACGAGCAGTACTTC. The J gene is TRBJ2-7, the V gene TRBV5-4; 7 bases match TRBD2. Trimming at V came to 2 bases and at J to 3 bases, leaving 5 bases not matched to a gene. CDR3 size: 14 residues. Germline CDR1 and CDR2: SGHNT and YYREEE (reference sequence).

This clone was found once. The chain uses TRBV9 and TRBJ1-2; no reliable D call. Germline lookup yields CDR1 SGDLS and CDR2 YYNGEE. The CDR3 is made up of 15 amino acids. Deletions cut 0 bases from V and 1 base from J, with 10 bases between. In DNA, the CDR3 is TGTGCCAGCAGCGTAGCACAGAAATATAACTATGGCTACACCTTC. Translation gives CASSVAQKYNYGYTF.

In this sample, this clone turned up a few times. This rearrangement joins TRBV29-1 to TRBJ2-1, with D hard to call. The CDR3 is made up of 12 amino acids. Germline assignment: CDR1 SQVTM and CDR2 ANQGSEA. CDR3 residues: CITLSSYNEQFF. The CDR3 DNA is TGCATCACCCTAAGCTCCTACAATGAGCAGTTCTTC.

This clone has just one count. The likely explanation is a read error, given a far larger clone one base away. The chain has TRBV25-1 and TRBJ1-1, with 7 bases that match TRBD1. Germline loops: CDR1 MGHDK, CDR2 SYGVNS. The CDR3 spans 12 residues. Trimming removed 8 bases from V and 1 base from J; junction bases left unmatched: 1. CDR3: CASRDRNTEAFF. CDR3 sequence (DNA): TGTGCCAGCCGGGACAGGAACACTGAAGCTTTCTTT.

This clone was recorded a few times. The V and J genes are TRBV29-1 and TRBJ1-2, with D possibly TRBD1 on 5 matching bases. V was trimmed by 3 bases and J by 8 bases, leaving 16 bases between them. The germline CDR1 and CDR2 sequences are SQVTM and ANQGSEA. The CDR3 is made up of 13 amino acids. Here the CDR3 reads CSVDGQGKKGYTF. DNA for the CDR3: TGCAGCGTTGATGGACAAGGGAAGAAAGGCTACACCTTC. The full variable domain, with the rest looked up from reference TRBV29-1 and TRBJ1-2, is SAVISQKPSRDICQRGTSLTIQCQVDSQVTMMFWYRQQPGQSLTLIATANQGSEATYESGFVIDKFPISRPNLTFSTLTVSNMSPEDSSIYLCSVDGQGKKGYTFGSGTRLTVV.

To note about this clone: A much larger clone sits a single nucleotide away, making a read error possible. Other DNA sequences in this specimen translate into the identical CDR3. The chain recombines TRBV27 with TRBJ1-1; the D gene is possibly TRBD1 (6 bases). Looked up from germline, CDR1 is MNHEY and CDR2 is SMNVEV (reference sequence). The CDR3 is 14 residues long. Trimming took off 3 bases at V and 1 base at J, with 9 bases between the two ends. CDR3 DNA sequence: TGTGCCAGCAGTTTCGGGGGGCCGAACACTGAAGCTTTCTTT. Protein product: CASSFGGPNTEAFF.

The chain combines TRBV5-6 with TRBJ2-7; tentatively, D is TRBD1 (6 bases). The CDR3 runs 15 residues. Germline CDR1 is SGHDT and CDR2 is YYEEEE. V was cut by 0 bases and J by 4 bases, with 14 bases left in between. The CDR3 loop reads CASSLGVGRGYEQYF. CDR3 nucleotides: TGTGCCAGCAGCTTGGGGGTTGGCAGGGGTTACGAGCAGTACTTC.

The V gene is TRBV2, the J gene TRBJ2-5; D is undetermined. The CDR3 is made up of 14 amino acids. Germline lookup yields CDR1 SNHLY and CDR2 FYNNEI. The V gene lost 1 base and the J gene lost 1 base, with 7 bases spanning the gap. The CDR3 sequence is CASSEDGSQETQYF. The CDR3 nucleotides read TGTGCCAGCAGTGAAGACGGTAGCCAAGAGACCCAGTACTTC.